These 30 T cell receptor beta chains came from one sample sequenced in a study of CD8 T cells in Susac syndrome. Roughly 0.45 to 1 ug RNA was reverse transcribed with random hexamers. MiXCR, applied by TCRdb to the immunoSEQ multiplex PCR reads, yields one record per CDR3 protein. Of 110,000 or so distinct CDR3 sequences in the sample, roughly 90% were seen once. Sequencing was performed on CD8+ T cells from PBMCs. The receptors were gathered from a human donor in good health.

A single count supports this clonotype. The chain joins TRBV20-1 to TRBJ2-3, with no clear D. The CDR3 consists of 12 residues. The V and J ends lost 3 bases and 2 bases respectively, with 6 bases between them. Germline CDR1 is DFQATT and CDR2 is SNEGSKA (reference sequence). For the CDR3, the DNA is TGCAGTGCTAGCGGTTACACAGATACGCAGTATTTT. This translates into CSASGYTDTQYF.

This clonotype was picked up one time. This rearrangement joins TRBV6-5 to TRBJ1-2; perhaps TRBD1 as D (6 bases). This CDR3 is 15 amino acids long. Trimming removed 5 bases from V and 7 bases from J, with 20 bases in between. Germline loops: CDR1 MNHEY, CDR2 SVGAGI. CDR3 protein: CASSAGSGGMGGYTF. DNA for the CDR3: TGTGCCAGCAGTGCCGGTTCGGGGGGCATGGGTGGCTACACCTTC.

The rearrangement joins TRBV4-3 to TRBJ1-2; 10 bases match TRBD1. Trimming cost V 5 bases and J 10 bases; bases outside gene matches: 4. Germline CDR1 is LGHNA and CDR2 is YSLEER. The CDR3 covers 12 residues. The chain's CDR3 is CASSWDRGSYTF. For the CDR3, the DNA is TGCGCCAGCAGCTGGGACAGGGGTTCCTACACCTTC.

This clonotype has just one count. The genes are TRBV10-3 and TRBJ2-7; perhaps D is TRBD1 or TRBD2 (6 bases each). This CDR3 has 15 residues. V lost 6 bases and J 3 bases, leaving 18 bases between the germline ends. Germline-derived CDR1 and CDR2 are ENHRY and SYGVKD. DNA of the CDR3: TGTGCCATCAGCGGGGGCGTCTCAGAGGGCTACGAGCAGTACTTC. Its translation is CAISGGVSEGYEQYF.

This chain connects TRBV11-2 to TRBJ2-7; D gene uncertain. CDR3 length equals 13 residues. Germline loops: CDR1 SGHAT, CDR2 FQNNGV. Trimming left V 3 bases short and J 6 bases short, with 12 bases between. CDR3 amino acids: CASSFDPLGEQYF. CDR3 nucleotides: TGTGCCAGCAGCTTCGATCCATTGGGCGAGCAGTACTTC.

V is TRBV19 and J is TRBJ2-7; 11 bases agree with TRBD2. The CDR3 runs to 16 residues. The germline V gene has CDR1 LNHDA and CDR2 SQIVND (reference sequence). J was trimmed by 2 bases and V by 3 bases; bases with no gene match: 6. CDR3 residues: CASSMGTSGQTYEQYF. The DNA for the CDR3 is TGTGCCAGTAGTATGGGGACTAGCGGACAAACCTACGAGCAGTACTTC.

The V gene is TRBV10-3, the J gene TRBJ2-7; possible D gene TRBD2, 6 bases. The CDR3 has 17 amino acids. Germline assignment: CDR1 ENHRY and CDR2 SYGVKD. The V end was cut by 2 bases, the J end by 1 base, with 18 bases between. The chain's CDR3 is CAISEDQRGIESYEQYF. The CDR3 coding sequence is TGTGCCATCAGTGAGGACCAGCGCGGGATCGAGTCCTACGAGCAGTACTTC.

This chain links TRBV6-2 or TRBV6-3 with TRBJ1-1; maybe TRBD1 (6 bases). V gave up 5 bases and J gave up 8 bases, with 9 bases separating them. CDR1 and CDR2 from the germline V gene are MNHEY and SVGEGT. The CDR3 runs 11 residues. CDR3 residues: CASSLGQEAFF. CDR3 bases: TGTGCCAGCAGTCTTGGACAGGAAGCTTTCTTT.

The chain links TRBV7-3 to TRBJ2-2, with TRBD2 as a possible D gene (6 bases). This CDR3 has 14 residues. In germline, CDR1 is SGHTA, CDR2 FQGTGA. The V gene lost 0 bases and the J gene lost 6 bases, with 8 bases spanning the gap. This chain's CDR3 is CASSLTGTSGELFF. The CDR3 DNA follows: TGTGCCAGCAGCTTAACCGGGACTTCCGGGGAGCTGTTTTTT.

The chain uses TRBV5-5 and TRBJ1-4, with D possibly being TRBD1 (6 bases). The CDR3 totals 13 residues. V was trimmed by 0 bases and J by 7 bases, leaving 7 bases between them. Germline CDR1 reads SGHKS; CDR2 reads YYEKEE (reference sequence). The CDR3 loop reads CASSLGTVEKLFF. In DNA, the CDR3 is TGTGCCAGCAGCTTGGGGACAGTTGAAAAACTGTTTTTT.

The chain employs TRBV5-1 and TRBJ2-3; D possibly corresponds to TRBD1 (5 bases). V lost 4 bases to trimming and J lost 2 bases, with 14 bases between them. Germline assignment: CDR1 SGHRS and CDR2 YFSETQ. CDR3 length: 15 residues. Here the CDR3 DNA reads TGCGCCAGCAGCCCCGGGCAGGGATACACAGATACGCAGTATTTT. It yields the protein CASSPGQGYTDTQYF. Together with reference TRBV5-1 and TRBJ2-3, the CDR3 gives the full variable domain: KAGVTQTPRYLIKTRGQQVTLSCSPISGHRSVSWYQQTPGQGLQFLFEYFSETQRNKGNFPGRFSGRQFSNSRSEMNVSTLELGDSALYLCASSPGQGYTDTQYFGPGTRLTVL.

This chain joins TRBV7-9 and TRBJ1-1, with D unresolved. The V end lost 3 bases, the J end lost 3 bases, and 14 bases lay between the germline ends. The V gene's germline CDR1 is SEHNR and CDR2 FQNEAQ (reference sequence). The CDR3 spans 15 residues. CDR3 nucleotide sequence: TGTGCCAGCAGCTTCTTCCCCCGGCTGGACACTGAAGCTTTCTTT. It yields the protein CASSFFPRLDTEAFF.

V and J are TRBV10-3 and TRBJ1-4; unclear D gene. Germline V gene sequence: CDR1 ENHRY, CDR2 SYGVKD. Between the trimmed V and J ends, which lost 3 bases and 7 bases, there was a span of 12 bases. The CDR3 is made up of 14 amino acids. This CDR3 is CAISEGIVAEKLFF. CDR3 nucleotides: TGTGCCATCAGTGAAGGAATAGTTGCTGAAAAACTGTTTTTT.

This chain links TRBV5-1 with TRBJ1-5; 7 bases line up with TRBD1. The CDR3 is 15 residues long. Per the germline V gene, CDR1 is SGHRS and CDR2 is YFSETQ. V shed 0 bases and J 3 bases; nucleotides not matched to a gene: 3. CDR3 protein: CASSLGDRANQPQHF. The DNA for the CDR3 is TGCGCCAGCAGCTTGGGGGACAGAGCCAATCAGCCCCAGCATTTT.

The CDR3 bases are TGTGCCAGCAGCTTATTGGGGGGCAGGGGCTACACCTTC. It specifies CASSLLGGRGYTF. V and J are TRBV7-9 and TRBJ1-2; D may be TRBD1 (6 bases). Trimming cost V 2 bases and J 8 bases, with 12 bases left between them. The CDR3 runs to 13 residues. Looked up from germline, CDR1 is SEHNR and CDR2 is FQNEAQ (reference sequence). The full variable domain, its missing parts supplied by reference TRBV7-9 and TRBJ1-2, is DTGVSQNPRHKITKRGQNVTFRCDPISEHNRLYWYRQTLGQGPEFLTYFQNEAQLEKSRLLSDRFSAERPKGSFSTLEIQRTEQGDSAMYLCASSLLGGRGYTFGSGTRLTVV.

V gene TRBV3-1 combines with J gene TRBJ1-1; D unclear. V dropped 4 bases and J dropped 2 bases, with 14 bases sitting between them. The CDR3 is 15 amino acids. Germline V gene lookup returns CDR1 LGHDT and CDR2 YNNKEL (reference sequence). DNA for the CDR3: TGTGCCAGCAGCCTGGGAGGTACGCGAAACACTGAAGCTTTCTTT. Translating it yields CASSLGGTRNTEAFF.

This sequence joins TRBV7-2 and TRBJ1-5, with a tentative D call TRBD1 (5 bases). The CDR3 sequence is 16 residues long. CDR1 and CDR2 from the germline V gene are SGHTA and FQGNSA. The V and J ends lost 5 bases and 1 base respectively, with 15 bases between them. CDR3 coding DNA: TGTGCCAGCAGCCCAGACCCTAAGGGGAGCAATCAGCCCCAGCATTTT. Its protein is CASSPDPKGSNQPQHF.

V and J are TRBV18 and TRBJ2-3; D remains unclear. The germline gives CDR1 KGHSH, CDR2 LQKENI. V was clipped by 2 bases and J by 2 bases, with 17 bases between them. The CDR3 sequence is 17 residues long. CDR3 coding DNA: TGTGCCAGCTCACCAAACCCACCTGGGGTTAACACAGATACGCAGTATTTT. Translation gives CASSPNPPGVNTDTQYF.

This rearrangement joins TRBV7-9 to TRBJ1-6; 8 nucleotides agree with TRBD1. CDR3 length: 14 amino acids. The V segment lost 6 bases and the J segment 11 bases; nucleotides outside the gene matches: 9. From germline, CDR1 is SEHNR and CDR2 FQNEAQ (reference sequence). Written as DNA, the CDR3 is TGTGCCAGCAGATTGGACAGGGCTGGGACACCCCTCCACTTT. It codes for CASRLDRAGTPLHF.

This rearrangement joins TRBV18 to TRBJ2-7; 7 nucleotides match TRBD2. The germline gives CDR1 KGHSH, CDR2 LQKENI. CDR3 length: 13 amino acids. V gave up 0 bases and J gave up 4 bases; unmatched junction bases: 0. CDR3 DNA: TGTGCCAGCTCACCACCGGGGGGGTACGAGCAGTACTTC. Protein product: CASSPPGGYEQYF.

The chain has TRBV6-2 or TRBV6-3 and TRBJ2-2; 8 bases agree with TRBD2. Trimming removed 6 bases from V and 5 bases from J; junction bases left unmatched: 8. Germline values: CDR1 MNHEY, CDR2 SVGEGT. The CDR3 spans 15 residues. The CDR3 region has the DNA TGTGCCAGCAGCGAAAAGGCTAGCGGGACCGGGGAGCTGTTTTTT. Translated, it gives CASSEKASGTGELFF.

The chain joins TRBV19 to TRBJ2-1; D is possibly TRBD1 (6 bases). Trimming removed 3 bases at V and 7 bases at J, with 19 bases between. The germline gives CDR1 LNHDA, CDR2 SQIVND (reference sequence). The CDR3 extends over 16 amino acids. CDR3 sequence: CASSITGRGSGNEQFF. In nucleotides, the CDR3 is TGTGCCAGTAGTATTACCGGAAGGGGGTCCGGGAATGAGCAGTTCTTC. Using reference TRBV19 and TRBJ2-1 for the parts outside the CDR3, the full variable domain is DGGITQSPKYLFRKEGQNVTLSCEQNLNHDAMYWYRQDPGQGLRLIYYSQIVNDFQKGDIAEGYSVSREKKESFPLTVTSAQKNPTAFYLCASSITGRGSGNEQFFGPGTRLTVL.

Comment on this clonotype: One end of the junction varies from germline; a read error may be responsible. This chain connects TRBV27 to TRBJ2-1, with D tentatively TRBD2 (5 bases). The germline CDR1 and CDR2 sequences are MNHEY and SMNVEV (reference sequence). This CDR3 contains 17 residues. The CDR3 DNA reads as TGTGCCGGCAGTCCTGACGGACTTATACTCTCCTACAATGAGCAGTTCTTC. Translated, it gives CAGSPDGLILSYNEQFF.

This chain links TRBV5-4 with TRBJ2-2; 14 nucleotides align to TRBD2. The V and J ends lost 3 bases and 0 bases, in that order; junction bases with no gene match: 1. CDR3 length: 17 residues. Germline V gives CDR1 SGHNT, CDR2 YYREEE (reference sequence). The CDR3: CASSSGLAGANTGELFF. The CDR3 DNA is TGTGCCAGCAGCTCGGGACTAGCGGGAGCGAACACCGGGGAGCTGTTTTTT.

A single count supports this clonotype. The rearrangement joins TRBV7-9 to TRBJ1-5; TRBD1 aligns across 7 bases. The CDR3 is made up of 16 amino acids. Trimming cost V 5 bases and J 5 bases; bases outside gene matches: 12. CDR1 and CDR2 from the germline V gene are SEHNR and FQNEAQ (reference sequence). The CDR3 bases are TGTGCCAGCAGCGAGGGACAGAGGAGCGTCGATCAGCCCCAGCATTTT. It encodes CASSEGQRSVDQPQHF.

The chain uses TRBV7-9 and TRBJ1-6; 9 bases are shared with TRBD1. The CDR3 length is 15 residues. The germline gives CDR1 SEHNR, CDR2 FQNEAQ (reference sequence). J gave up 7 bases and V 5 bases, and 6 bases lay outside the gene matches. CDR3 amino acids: CASSEAGTGNSPLHF. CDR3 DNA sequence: TGTGCCAGCAGCGAAGCCGGGACAGGGAATTCACCCCTCCACTTT.

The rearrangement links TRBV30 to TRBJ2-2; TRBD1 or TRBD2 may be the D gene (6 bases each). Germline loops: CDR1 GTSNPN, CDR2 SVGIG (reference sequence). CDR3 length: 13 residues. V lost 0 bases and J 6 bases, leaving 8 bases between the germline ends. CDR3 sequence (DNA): TGTGCCTGGAGTGTAGGGGGGTCCGGGGAGCTGTTTTTT. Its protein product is CAWSVGGSGELFF. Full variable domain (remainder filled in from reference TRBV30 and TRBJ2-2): SQTIHQWPATLVQPVGSPLSLECTVEGTSNPNLYWYRQAAGRGLQLLFYSVGIGQISSEVPQNLSASRPQDRQFILSSKKLLLSDSGFYLCAWSVGGSGELFFGEGSRLTVL.

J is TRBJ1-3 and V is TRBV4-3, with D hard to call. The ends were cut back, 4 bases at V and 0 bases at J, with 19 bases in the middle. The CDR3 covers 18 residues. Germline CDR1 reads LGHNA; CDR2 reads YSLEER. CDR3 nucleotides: TGCGCCAGCAGCCTCTTAATCACTGGCGAGGACTCTGGAAACACCATATATTTT. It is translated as CASSLLITGEDSGNTIYF.

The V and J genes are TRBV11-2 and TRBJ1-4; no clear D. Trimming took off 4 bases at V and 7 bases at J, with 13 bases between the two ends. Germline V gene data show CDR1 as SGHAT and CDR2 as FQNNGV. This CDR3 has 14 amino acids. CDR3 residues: CASSWKLWAEKLFF. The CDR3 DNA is TGTGCCAGCAGCTGGAAACTGTGGGCTGAAAAACTGTTTTTT.

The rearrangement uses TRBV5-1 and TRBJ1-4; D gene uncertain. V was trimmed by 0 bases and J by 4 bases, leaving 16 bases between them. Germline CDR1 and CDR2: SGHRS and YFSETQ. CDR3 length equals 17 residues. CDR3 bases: TGCGCCAGCAGCTTGGAACCCCCCCCAGCTCTTAATGAAAAACTGTTTTTT. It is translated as CASSLEPPPALNEKLFF.